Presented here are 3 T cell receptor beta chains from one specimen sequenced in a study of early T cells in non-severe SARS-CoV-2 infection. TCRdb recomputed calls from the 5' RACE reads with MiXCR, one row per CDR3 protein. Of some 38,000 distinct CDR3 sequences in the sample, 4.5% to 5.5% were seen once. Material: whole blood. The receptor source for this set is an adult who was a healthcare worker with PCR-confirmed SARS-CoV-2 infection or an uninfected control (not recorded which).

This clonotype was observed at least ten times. CDR3 in amino acids: CASSIGDRVYEQYF. In nucleotides, the CDR3 is TGTGCCAGTAGTATCGGGGACAGGGTCTACGAGCAGTACTTC. V gene TRBV19 combines with J gene TRBJ2-7; 9 bases match TRBD1. The CDR3 length is 14 residues. V shed 3 bases and J 3 bases; nucleotides not matched to a gene: 3. The germline CDR1 and CDR2 sequences are LNHDA and SQIVND (reference sequence).

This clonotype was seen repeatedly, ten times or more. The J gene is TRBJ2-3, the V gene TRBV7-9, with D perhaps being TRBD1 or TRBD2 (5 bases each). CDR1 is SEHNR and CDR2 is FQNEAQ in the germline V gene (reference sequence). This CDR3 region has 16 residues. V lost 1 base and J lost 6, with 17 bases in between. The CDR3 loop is CASSLGVGARADTQYF. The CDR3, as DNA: TGTGCCAGCAGCTTAGGAGTCGGGGCCCGGGCGGATACGCAGTATTTT.

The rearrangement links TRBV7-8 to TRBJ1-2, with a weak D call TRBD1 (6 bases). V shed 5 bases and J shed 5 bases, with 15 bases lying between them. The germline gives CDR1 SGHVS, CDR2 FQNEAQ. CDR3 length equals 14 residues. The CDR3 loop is CASSALGTKYGYTF. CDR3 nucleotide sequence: TGTGCCAGCAGCGCCTTAGGGACAAAATATGGCTACACCTTC.